This T cell receptor beta chain was profiled in a study of CD8+ T cells in alopecia areata. Study-wide context: Treated patients were dosed with oral tofacitinib, taking 5 to 10 mg twice daily. Notes on the study in general: In patients, TCRs were shared less clearly than in mice, and HLA may possibly be involved. Lesional tissue from the scalp (especially in alopecia totalis/universalis) showed higher clonality than normal scalp.

Notes on this clone: Its target is not known.

Extraction and reverse transcription of RNA yielded cDNA as the sequencing template. Profiled with immunoSEQ multiplex PCR; TCRdb holds only in-frame clones, not every one. The data contain 150,000 to 200,000 clones, 60% of them singletons. Regarding treatment: oral pan-JAK inhibitor, 5-10 mg twice daily. Peripheral blood, together with lesional scalp punch biopsies, was collected from alopecia areata patients. This CDR3 spans 13 amino acids. Between the trimmed V and J ends, which lost 7 bases and 0 bases, there was a span of 9 bases. CDR1 and CDR2 from the germline V gene are MNHEY and SVGAGI. This material consisted of CD4+ T cells sorted from blood, taken at week 24, from a patient treated with tofacitinib. The chain carries TRBV6-5 and TRBJ1-1; D is ambiguous. This TCR was recovered from a human donor with alopecia areata. Written as DNA, the CDR3 is TGTGCCAGCATTGGAGGCGTGAACACTGAAGCTTTCTTT. It yields the protein CASIGGVNTEAFF.